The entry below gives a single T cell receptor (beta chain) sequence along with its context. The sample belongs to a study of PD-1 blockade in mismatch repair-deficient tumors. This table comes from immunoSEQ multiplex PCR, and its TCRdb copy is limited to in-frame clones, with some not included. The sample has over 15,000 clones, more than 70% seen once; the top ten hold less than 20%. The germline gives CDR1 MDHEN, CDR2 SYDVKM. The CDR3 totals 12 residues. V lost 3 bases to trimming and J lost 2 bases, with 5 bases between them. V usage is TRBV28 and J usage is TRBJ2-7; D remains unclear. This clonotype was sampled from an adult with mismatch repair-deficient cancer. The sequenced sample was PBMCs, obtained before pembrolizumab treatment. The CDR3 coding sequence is TGTGCCAGCAGTTTCCGCACCTACGAGCAGTACTTC. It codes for CASSFRTYEQYF.